This TCR beta chain came from a study of T cells expressing NK-cell markers. Study overall: According to the study, TCR beta repertoires originated from sorted CD3+CD56+NKG2C+, CD3+CD56+NKG2C- and CD3+CD56-NKG2C+ T cells. Seven of eight sequenced donors tested HCMV-seropositive; one tested seronegative.

The cDNA for TCR beta came from 5'RACE template switching with UMIs. TCRdb processed the 5' RACE reads again and assigns one entry to each CDR3 protein, with no DNA. Here the sample table reports over 250,000 distinct CDR3 sequences. Study findings and constraints: Also leading the CD3+CD56-NKG2C+ fraction in a handful of donors were these clonotypes.

Turning to this clonotype: The antigen is unknown.

This sequence originates from a woman between 18 and 69 years old in good health. The sequenced sample consisted of blood T cells: a sorted CD56 or NKG2C T cell subset, CD4+ or CD8+ T cells, or bulk PBMC T cells (not recorded which).

This CDR3 reads CASSQESGTAEKLFF. The chain carries TRBV4-2 and TRBJ1-4. There are 15 residues in the CDR3. Germline V lookup: CDR1 LGHNA, CDR2 YNFKEQ.